This TCR beta chain derives from a study of regulatory T cells in long-lasting Graves disease. Study-wide background: In persistent Graves' disease, antithyroid drugs had been taken for over 5 years and TSH receptor antibodies stayed positive. Overall study findings and caveats: Only peripheral blood was studied, not thyroid tissue.

Germline CDR1 is LGHNA and CDR2 is YSLEER. Germline trimming cut 2 bases from V and 3 bases from J; bases unmatched to any gene: 12. The CDR3 sequence is 18 residues long. Regarding this clonotype: Its antigen is undetermined.

Time point: persistent/refractory GD, antithyroid drugs over 5 years with positive TRAb. RNA extracted from PBMCs served as the sequencing template. Graves' disease diagnoses used American Thyroid Association guidelines. Patients all came to the study from an endocrinology department in Xi'an, China. Arm-PCR with iRepertoire HTBI primers amplified the CDR3 regions for these TCR beta libraries. One entry per CDR3 protein, called by TCRdb with MiXCR from the multiplex PCR reads. This sample yields under 500,000 distinct CDR3 sequences, of which about a fifth are seen a single time; roughly 20% belongs to the top ten.

This clonotype was obtained from a female donor with Graves disease. The V call is TRBV4-3, the J call TRBJ2-2, with TRBD1 identical over 7 bases. Material: peripheral blood mononuclear cells (PBMCs), obtained when the disease was refractory, from a patient treated with antithyroid drugs. The CDR3 DNA reads TGCGCCAGCAGCCAATTAGTATTACAGGGGTTTGACACCGGGGAGCTGTTTTTT. This encodes CASSQLVLQGFDTGELFF.